Each of the 3 T cell receptor beta chains below was sequenced from the same sample in a study of blood T cell repertoires in COVID-19 (dated by TCRdb to the early 2020s). Libraries were built with the immunoSEQ multiplex PCR assay. This is the immuneACCESS table as TCRdb keeps it, with only in-frame sequences that have V and J called. A part of the clones is gone; compared with another copy, unresolved V genes explain less than half, and the rest is unexplained. The sample includes fewer than 250,000 clones, with 84% observed a single time. The ten top clones hold approximately 7.3% of the sample. Sequencing input: PBMCs or T cells enriched from blood (not recorded which). Receptors were obtained from a middle-aged woman who had recovered from COVID-19.

This chain joins TRBV7-9 and TRBJ1-1; 7 bases agree with TRBD1. CDR3 size: 16 residues. Trimming removed 5 bases from V and 3 bases from J; junction bases left unmatched: 12. Germline CDR1 SEHNR, CDR2 FQNEAQ (reference sequence). This CDR3 is CASSELSRQGDTEAFF. The CDR3, as DNA: TGTGCCAGCAGCGAACTCTCGAGACAGGGAGACACTGAAGCTTTCTTT. Together with reference TRBV7-9 and TRBJ1-1, the CDR3 gives the full variable domain: DTGVSQNPRHKITKRGQNVTFRCDPISEHNRLYWYRQTLGQGPEFLTYFQNEAQLEKSRLLSDRFSAERPKGSFSTLEIQRTEQGDSAMYLCASSELSRQGDTEAFFGQGTRLTVV.

V usage is TRBV28 and J usage is TRBJ2-1, with D uncertain. The V gene's germline CDR1 is MDHEN and CDR2 SYDVKM. The CDR3 length is 13 residues. With 5 bases removed from V and 10 bases from J, the gap between germline ends came to 15 bases. This chain's CDR3 is CASSQLGKREQFF. As DNA, the CDR3 is TGTGCCAGCAGTCAGCTAGGCAAACGGGAGCAGTTCTTC.

This clone was seen a handful of times. At the DNA level, this CDR3 is encoded by other sequences in the same sample as well. The rearrangement uses TRBV5-1 and TRBJ1-1, with 7 bases matching TRBD1. Germline CDR1 and CDR2: SGHRS and YFSETQ. The CDR3 is 14 amino acids. After removal of 3 bases from V and 1 base from J, the junction contained 3 bases not matched to a gene. The DNA of the CDR3 is TGCGCCAGCAGCTCGGGACAGCCGAACACTGAAGCTTTCTTT. Translation: CASSSGQPNTEAFF.